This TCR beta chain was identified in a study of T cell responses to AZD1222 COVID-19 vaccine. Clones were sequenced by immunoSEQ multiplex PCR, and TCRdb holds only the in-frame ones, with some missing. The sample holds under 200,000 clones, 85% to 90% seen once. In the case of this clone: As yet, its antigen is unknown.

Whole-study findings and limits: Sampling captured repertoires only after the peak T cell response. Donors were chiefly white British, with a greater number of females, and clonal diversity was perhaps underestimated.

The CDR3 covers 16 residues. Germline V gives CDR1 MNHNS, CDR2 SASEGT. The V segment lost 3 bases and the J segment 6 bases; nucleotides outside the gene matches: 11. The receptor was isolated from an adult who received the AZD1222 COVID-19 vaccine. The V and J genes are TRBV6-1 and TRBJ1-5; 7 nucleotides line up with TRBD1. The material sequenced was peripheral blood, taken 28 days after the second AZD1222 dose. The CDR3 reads CASSEGLGTVSQPQHF. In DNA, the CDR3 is TGTGCCAGCAGTGAGGGGTTAGGGACAGTCAGTCAGCCCCAGCATTTT.